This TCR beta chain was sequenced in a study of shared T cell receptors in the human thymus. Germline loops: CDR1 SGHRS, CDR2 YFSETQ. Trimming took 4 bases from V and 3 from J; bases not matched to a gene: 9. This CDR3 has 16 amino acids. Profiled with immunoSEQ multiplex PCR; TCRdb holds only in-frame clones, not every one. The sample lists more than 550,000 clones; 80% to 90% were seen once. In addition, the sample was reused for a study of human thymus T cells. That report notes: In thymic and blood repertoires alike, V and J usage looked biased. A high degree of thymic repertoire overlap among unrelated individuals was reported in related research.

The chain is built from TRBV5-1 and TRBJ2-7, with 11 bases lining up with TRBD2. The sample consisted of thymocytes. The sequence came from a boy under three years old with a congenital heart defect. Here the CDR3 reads CASSRRGLAVHYEQYF. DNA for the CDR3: TGCGCCAGCAGCCGCCGGGGACTAGCGGTACACTACGAGCAGTACTTC.